This is a list of T cell receptor beta chains from one sample in a study of T cells in Graves' hyperthyroidism and ophthalmopathy. TCRdb recomputed calls from the multiplex PCR reads with MiXCR, one row per CDR3 protein. The sample holds a few hundred thousand distinct CDR3 sequences, 15% to 18% seen once. The material sequenced was blood. These receptors were taken from a young woman with Graves' hyperthyroidism that later progressed to Graves' ophthalmopathy. Each CDR3 is given with its conserved first and last residue. The D gene is left open where the match is weak. Where a row states a size, it is once, few, many or the class of an expanded clone; other rows omit it.

>few|14|-|TRBV20-1|TRBJ2-1
TGCAGTGCTAGAACGGCCGTGGGGATCGGTGAGCAGTTCTTC
CSARTAVGIGEQFF
>-|13|-|TRBV6-2/TRBV6-3|TRBJ2-1
TGTGCCAGCATGCGGAGGGCCTACAATGAGCAGTTCTTC
CASMRRAYNEQFF
>-|17|TRBD1|TRBV4-2|TRBJ2-7
TGTGCCAGCAGCCAAGATCTCCGGGACAGGCCCCTCTACGAGCAGTACTTC
CASSQDLRDRPLYEQYF
>many|13|-|TRBV20-1|TRBJ2-7
TGCAGTGCTCGAGGGGGACGGCTATACGAGCAGTACTTC
CSARGGRLYEQYF
>many|14|TRBD2|TRBV20-1|TRBJ2-1
TGCAGTGCGGGACTAGCGGGAGGGAGGAATGAGCAGTTCTTC
CSAGLAGGRNEQFF
>-|15|TRBD2|TRBV19|TRBJ2-7
TGTGCCAGTAGTACGGGACTAGCGCACTCCTACGAGCAGTACTTC
CASSTGLAHSYEQYF
>many|12|-|TRBV2|TRBJ2-7
TGTGCCAGCAGTGACTCTACCTACGAGCAGTACTTC
CASSDSTYEQYF
>-|15|TRBD1|TRBV5-6|TRBJ2-7
TGTGCCAGCAGCACTGGGACAGGATACTCCTACGAGCAGTACTTC
CASSTGTGYSYEQYF
>many|13|-|TRBV28|TRBJ2-7
TGTGCCAGCAGATCAGGGGGGAGGTACGAGCAGTACTTC
CASRSGGRYEQYF
>few|16|TRBD2|TRBV5-6|TRBJ2-2
TGTGCCAGCAGCTTAGGACTAGCGGATAACACCGGGGAGCTGTTTTTT
CASSLGLADNTGELFF
>many|10|-|TRBV2|TRBJ1-2
TGTGCCAGCGTGGGGTTTGGCTACACCTTC
CASVGFGYTF
>few|16|-|TRBV20-1|TRBJ2-6
TGCAGTGCTAAGCATCTGGGGGTCTCTGGGGCCAACGTCCTGACTTTC
CSAKHLGVSGANVLTF
>-|17|TRBD2|TRBV6-5|TRBJ2-2
TGTGCCAGCAGTTACGGGAGGGGACTAGCCAGTACCGGGGAGCTGTTTTTT
CASSYGRGLASTGELFF
>-|15|TRBD2|TRBV6-1|TRBJ2-5
TGTGCCAGCAGTAAGAGGACTAGCGTACAAGAGACCCAGTACTTC
CASSKRTSVQETQYF
>-|15|TRBD1|TRBV7-8|TRBJ2-7
TGTGCCAGCAGCCTCACCGGGACAGAGACCTACGAGCAGTACTTC
CASSLTGTETYEQYF
>many|15|-|TRBV6-1|TRBJ1-1
TGTGCCAGCAGTCAAGGGGTAACCCCGAACGGTGAAGCTTTCTTT
CASSQGVTPNGEAFF
>many|13|-|TRBV28|TRBJ1-5
TGTGCCAGCAGGTCCGGGACTTATCAGCCCCAGCATTTT
CASRSGTYQPQHF
>-|19|TRBD1|TRBV3-1|TRBJ1-2
TGTGCCAGCAGCCAACGCTCCCCGGTGACAGGGGGGTTAGACTATGGCTACACCTTC
CASSQRSPVTGGLDYGYTF
>many|10|-|TRBV2|TRBJ2-7
TGTGCCAGCAGTGTATACGAGCAGTACTTC
CASSVYEQYF
>-|15|-|TRBV12-3/TRBV12-4|TRBJ2-5
TGTGCCAGCAGTTTAGTAGGCGGTCTACAAGAGACCCAGTACTTC
CASSLVGGLQETQYF
>many|19|-|TRBV28|TRBJ2-4
TGTGCCAGCAACGGCCAGAACCCCCTTGGGACCCTAGCCAAAAACATTCAGTACTTC
CASNGQNPLGTLAKNIQYF
>-|17|TRBD2|TRBV6-1|TRBJ2-1
TGTGCCAGCAGTGAACCCACTAGCGGGAGTTCCTACAATGAGCAGTTCTTC
CASSEPTSGSSYNEQFF
>many|14|-|TRBV27|TRBJ2-1
TGTGCCAGCAGACAGGCCCAAGGAGCCAATGAGCAGTTCTTC
CASRQAQGANEQFF